The 3 T cell receptor beta chains below were found in one sample sequenced in a study of T cell changes during pregnancy in multiple sclerosis. TCRdb's table, derived via immunoSEQ multiplex PCR, lists solely in-frame clones and lacks some. This sample yields just over 90,000 clones, of which roughly nine tenths are seen a single time; around 1.7% belongs to the top ten. The sequences come from peripheral blood, collected after pregnancy. The source is a female donor in good health, enrolled as a control in a pregnancy study.

This clone appeared a few times. The chain employs TRBV27 and TRBJ2-7; a weak D match, TRBD1 (5 bases). Deletions cut 5 bases from V and 4 bases from J, with 12 bases between. This CDR3 comprises 13 residues. The germline CDR1 and CDR2 sequences are MNHEY and SMNVEV (reference sequence). The CDR3 spells CASSTRVRYEQYF. CDR3 bases: TGTGCCAGCAGTACCAGGGTGCGGTACGAGCAGTACTTC.

The DNA of the CDR3 is TGCGCCAGCAGCTTGTGGACAGGGGCCGCCGGGGAGCTGTTTTTT. Its translation: CASSLWTGAAGELFF. The chain links TRBV5-1 to TRBJ2-2; 9 bases match TRBD1. The J segment lost 6 bases and the V segment lost 1 base, leaving 4 bases of the junction unmatched. Per the germline V gene, CDR1 is SGHRS and CDR2 is YFSETQ. This CDR3 region has 15 residues.

The count of this clone is one. This chain uses TRBV6-1 with TRBJ1-1; TRBD1 matches 8 bases. The V gene end was trimmed by 8 bases and the J gene end by 1 base; junction bases not matched to a gene: 6. Germline V gene data show CDR1 as MNHNS and CDR2 as SASEGT. The CDR3 is 14 amino acids. This chain's CDR3 is CASLNRGGNTEAFF. The CDR3 nucleotides are TGTGCCAGCTTAAACAGGGGGGGGAACACTGAAGCTTTCTTT.